This TCR beta chain was profiled in a study of cytomegalovirus exposure and HLA in healthy donors. Points from the study as a whole: Per a later analysis, HLA-associated TCR beta chains showed more clonal expansion than other, equally common TCR beta chains.

With 60 Vbeta and 13 Jbeta primers, the PCR was carried out. Method: immunoSEQ multiplex PCR; TCRdb's copy keeps in-frame clones and lacks some. The table has about 96,000 clones, roughly 80% seen once. The CDR3 covers 13 residues. In germline, CDR1 is SQVTM, CDR2 ANQGSEA. The germline V and J ends were trimmed by 3 bases and 4 bases, with 12 bases remaining between them. About this clone: Its antigen is undetermined.

V usage is TRBV29-1 and J usage is TRBJ1-1, with D perhaps TRBD1 (6 bases). The source is a man between 50 and 59 years old in good health and CMV-seropositive. Specimen: PBMCs. The CDR3 region has the DNA TGCAGCGTTGATCAGGGAGGGGGCACTGAAGCTTTCTTT. The encoded protein is CSVDQGGGTEAFF.